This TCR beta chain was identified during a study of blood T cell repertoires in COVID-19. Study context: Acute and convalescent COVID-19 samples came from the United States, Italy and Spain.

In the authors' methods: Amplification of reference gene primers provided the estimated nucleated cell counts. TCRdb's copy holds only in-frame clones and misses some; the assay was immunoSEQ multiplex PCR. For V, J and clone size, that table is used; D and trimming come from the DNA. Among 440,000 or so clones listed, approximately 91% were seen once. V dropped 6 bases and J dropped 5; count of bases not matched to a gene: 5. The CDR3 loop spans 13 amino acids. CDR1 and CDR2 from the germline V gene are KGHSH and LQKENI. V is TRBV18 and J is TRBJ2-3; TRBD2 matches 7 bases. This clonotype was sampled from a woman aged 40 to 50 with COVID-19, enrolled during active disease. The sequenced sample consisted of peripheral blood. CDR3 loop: CASSPAGEDTQYF. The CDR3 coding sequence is TGTGCCAGCTCTCCGGCGGGAGAAGATACGCAGTATTTT.